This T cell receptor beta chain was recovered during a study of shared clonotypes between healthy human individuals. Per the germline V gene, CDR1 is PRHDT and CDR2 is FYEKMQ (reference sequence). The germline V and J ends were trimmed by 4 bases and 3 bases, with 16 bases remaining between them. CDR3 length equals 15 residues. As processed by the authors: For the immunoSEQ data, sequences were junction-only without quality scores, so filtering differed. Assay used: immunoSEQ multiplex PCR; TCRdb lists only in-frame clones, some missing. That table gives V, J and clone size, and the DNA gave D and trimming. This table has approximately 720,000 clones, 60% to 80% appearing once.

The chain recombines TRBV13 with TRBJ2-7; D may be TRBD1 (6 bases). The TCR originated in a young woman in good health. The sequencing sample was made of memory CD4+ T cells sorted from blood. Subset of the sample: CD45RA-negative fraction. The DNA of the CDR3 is TGTGCCAGCAGCTCTCGACAGGTCGTGGTCTACGAGCAGTACTTC. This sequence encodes CASSSRQVVVYEQYF. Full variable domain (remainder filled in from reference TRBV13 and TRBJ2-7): AAGVIQSPRHLIKEKRETATLKCYPIPRHDTVYWYQQGPGQDPQFLISFYEKMQSDKGSIPDRFSAQQFSDYHSELNMSSLELGDSALYFCASSSRQVVVYEQYFGPGTRLTVT.